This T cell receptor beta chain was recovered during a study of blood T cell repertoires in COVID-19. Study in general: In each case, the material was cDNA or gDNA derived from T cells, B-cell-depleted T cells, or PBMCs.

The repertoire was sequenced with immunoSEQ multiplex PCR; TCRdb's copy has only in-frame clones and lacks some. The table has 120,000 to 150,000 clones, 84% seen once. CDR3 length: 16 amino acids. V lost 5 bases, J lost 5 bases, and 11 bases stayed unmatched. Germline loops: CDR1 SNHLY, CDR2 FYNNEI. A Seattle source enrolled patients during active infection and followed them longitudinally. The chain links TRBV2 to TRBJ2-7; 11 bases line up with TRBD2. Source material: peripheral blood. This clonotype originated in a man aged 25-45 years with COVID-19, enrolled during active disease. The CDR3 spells CASSPSLGLAVHEQYF. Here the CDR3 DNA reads TGTGCCAGCAGTCCCTCGCTGGGACTAGCGGTTCACGAGCAGTACTTC.